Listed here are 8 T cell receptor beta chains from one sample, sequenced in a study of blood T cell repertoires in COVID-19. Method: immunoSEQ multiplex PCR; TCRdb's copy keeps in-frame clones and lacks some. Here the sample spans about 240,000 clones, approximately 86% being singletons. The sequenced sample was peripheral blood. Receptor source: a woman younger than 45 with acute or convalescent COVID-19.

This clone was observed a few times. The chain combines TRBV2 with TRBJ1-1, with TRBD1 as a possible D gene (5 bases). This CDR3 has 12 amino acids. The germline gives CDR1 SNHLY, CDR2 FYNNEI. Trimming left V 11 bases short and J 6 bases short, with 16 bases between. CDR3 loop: CAVSGRTAEAFF. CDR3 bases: TGTGCCGTATCAGGGAGGACGGCTGAAGCTTTCTTT.

Written as DNA, the CDR3 is TGTGCCAGCAGCTTAGAGGGGTTCGGGGAGACCCAGTACTTC. Protein: CASSLEGFGETQYF. The chain joins TRBV7-8 to TRBJ2-5, with D perhaps matching TRBD1 (5 bases). CDR3 length: 14 amino acids. V gave up 1 base and J gave up 5 bases, with 11 bases separating them. Germline CDR1 and CDR2: SGHVS and FQNEAQ. The full variable domain, its missing parts supplied by reference TRBV7-8 and TRBJ2-5, is GAGVSQSPRYKVAKRGQDVALRCDPISGHVSLFWYQQALGQGPEFLTYFQNEAQLDKSGLPSDRFFAERPEGSVSTLKIQRTQQEDSAVYLCASSLEGFGETQYFGPGTRLLVL.

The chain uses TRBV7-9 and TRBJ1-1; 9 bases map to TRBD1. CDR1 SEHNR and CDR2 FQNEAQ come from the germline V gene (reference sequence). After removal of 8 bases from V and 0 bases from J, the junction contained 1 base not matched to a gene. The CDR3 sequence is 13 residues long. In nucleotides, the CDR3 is TGTGCCAGCGGGACAGGGATGAACACTGAAGCTTTCTTT. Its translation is CASGTGMNTEAFF.

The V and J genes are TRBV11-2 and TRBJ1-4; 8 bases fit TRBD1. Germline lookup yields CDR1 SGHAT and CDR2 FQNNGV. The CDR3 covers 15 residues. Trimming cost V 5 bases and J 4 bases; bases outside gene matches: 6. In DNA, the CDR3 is TGTGCCAGCAGCCACGAAACAGGGGGTAATGAAAAACTGTTTTTT. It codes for CASSHETGGNEKLFF.

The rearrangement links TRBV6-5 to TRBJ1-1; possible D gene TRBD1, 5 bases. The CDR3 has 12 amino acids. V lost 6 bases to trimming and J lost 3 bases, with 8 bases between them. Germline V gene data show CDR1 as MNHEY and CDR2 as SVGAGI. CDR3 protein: CASSTGDTEAFF. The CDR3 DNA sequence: TGTGCCAGCAGCACAGGCGACACTGAAGCTTTCTTT.

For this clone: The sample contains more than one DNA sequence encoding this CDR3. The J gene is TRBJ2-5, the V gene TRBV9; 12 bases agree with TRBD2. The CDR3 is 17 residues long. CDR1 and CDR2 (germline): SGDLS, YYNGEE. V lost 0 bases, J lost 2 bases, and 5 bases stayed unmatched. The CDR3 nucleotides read TGTGCCAGCAGCGTAGCTGGCCTAGCGGGAGGGCAAGAGACCCAGTACTTC. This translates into CASSVAGLAGGQETQYF. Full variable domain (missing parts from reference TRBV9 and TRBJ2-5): DSGVTQTPKHLITATGQRVTLRCSPRSGDLSVYWYQQSLDQGLQFLIQYYNGEERAKGNILERFSAQQFPDLHSELNLSSLELGDSALYFCASSVAGLAGGQETQYFGPGTRLLVL.

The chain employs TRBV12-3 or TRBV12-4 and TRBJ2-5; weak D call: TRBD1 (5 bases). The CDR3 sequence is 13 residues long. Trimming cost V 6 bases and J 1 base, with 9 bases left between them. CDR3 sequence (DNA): TGTGCCAGCAGCCCAGGGTTCCAAGAGACCCAGTACTTC. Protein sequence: CASSPGFQETQYF.

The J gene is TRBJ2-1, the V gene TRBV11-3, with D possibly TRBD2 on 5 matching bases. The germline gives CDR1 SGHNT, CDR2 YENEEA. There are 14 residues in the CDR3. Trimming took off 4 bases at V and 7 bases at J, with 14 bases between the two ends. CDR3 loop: CASSSRTGWNEQFF. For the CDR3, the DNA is TGTGCCAGCAGCTCCCGGACGGGGTGGAATGAGCAGTTCTTC.